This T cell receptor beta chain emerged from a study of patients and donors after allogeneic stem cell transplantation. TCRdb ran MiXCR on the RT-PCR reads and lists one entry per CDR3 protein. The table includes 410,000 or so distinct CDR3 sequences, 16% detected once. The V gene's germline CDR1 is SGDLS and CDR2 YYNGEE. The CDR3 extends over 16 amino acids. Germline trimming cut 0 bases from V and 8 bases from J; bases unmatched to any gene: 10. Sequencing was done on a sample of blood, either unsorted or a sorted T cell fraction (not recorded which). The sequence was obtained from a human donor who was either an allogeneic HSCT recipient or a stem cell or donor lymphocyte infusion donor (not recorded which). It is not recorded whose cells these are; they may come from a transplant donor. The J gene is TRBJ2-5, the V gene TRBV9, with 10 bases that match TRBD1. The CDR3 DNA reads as TGTGCCAGCAGCGTAGTAAAAGGGACAGGGGTTGAAACCCAGTACTTC. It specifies CASSVVKGTGVETQYF.